The 20 T cell receptor beta chains below all came from one sample that was sequenced in a study of graft-versus-host responses after intestinal transplantation. These receptors' antigens are unknown. Libraries were prepared by immunoSEQ multiplex PCR; TCRdb keeps only in-frame clonotypes and omits some of them. The table lists some 120,000 clones, around 90% of them singletons. The sequenced sample was unstimulated CD4+ T cells sorted from spleen or lymph node cells, obtained before intestinal transplant. The source of these receptors is a human donor who received an intestinal transplant.

Note on this clone: An end of the junction differs from the germline gene, which may be a read error. The chain joins TRBV25-1 to TRBJ1-2; a weak D match, TRBD1 (6 bases). CDR3 length: 12 amino acids. Germline V gene lookup returns CDR1 MGHDK and CDR2 SYGVNS. CDR3 DNA: TGTGCCAGCAGTCCGGGACAATTCCCCACCGTATTC. It translates to CASSPGQFPTVF.

Only a few counts were recorded for this clone. The chain carries TRBV7-9 and TRBJ1-6; 9 bases are shared with TRBD1. The germline V gene has CDR1 SEHNR and CDR2 FQNEAQ (reference sequence). The V segment lost 5 bases and the J segment 9 bases; nucleotides outside the gene matches: 8. This CDR3 has 15 amino acids. CDR3 loop: CASSPTGGVGSPLHF. As DNA, the CDR3 is TGTGCCAGCAGCCCGACAGGGGGTGTAGGTTCACCCCTCCACTTT.

The J gene is TRBJ2-1, the V gene TRBV10-3; no clear D gene. Deletions cut 0 bases from V and 6 bases from J, with 9 bases between. The germline V gene has CDR1 ENHRY and CDR2 SYGVKD. The CDR3 is 14 residues long. The DNA of the CDR3 is TGTGCCATCAGTGAGTCGTTGGACCCCAATGAGCAGTTCTTC. It encodes CAISESLDPNEQFF.

The chain carries TRBV5-5 and TRBJ1-5; tentatively, D is TRBD1 (6 bases). The germline CDR1 and CDR2 sequences are SGHKS and YYEKEE (reference sequence). Trimming cost V 2 bases and J 3 bases, with 15 bases left between them. CDR3 length: 16 residues. CDR3 region: CASSFGTGAINQPQHF. The CDR3 DNA sequence: TGTGCCAGCAGCTTTGGCACGGGGGCAATCAATCAGCCCCAGCATTTT.

V gene TRBV7-3 combines with J gene TRBJ2-1; 7 bases agree with TRBD1. J was trimmed by 7 bases and V by 2 bases; bases with no gene match: 11. Germline CDR1 reads SGHTA; CDR2 reads FQGTGA. The CDR3 spans 16 residues. The CDR3 loop reads CASSLASYRGGNEQFF. The DNA of the CDR3 is TGTGCCAGCAGCTTAGCTTCATACAGGGGTGGGAATGAGCAGTTCTTC.

This chain joins TRBV5-1 and TRBJ2-7; TRBD1 matches 7 bases. Germline loops: CDR1 SGHRS, CDR2 YFSETQ. The V segment lost 4 bases and the J segment 5 bases; nucleotides outside the gene matches: 6. The CDR3 runs to 13 residues. Here the CDR3 reads CASSGTAVDEQYF. CDR3 coding DNA: TGCGCCAGCAGCGGGACAGCTGTCGACGAGCAGTACTTC. Filled out from reference TRBV5-1 and TRBJ2-7, the complete variable domain reads KAGVTQTPRYLIKTRGQQVTLSCSPISGHRSVSWYQQTPGQGLQFLFEYFSETQRNKGNFPGRFSGRQFSNSRSEMNVSTLELGDSALYLCASSGTAVDEQYFGPGTRLTVT.

The chain employs TRBV7-2 and TRBJ1-2; tentative D call: TRBD1 (5 bases). Deletions cut 3 bases from V and 8 bases from J, with 16 bases between. Germline V gene data show CDR1 as SGHTA and CDR2 as FQGNSA. The CDR3 length is 14 residues. The CDR3 region is CASSFRVTSSGYTF. The DNA of the CDR3 is TGTGCCAGCAGCTTCAGGGTTACTTCAAGCGGCTACACCTTC.

This rearrangement joins TRBV30 to TRBJ2-1; TRBD1 matches 9 bases. The V gene's germline CDR1 is GTSNPN and CDR2 SVGIG (reference sequence). V shed 4 bases, J shed 6 bases, and the junction held 10 bases outside the gene matches. There are 15 residues in the CDR3. CDR3 bases: TGTGCCTGGACCACCGGGACAGGGTCGGTCAATGAGCAGTTCTTC. Translating gives CAWTTGTGSVNEQFF.

The chain combines TRBV15 with TRBJ2-3; 9 positions agree with TRBD2. V lost 0 bases and J lost 5; bases outside the gene matches: 12. The germline V gene has CDR1 LNHNV and CDR2 YYDKDF (reference sequence). The CDR3 runs 18 residues. The CDR3 DNA reads as TGTGCCACCAGCAGAGATCCTATGGGTGCGGGGGGGGAAGATACGCAGTATTTT. Amino acid sequence: CATSRDPMGAGGEDTQYF. Variable domain in full (rest from reference TRBV15 and TRBJ2-3): DAMVIQNPRYQVTQFGKPVTLSCSQTLNHNVMYWYQQKSSQAPKLLFHYYDKDFNNEADTPDNFQSRRPNTSFCFLDIRSPGLGDTAMYLCATSRDPMGAGGEDTQYFGPGTRLTVL.

This chain links TRBV6-4 with TRBJ2-1; 7 bases map to TRBD1. Trimming took 4 bases from V and 2 from J; bases not matched to a gene: 5. The CDR3 is 15 amino acids. Germline V gene lookup returns CDR1 MRHNA and CDR2 SNTAGT. CDR3 sequence reads: CASSAEGTAYNEQFF. The CDR3, as DNA: TGTGCCAGCAGTGCCGAAGGGACAGCCTACAATGAGCAGTTCTTC.

V gene TRBV6-1 combines with J gene TRBJ1-2; unclear D gene. The CDR3 covers 14 residues. CDR1 and CDR2 (germline): MNHNS, SASEGT. With 6 bases removed from V and 3 bases from J, the gap between germline ends came to 14 bases. Written as DNA, the CDR3 is TGTGCCAGCAGGGAGTCTGCTATGGACTATGGCTACACCTTC. It codes for CASRESAMDYGYTF.

V usage is TRBV5-6 and J usage is TRBJ2-5; 7 bases are shared with TRBD2. V shed 3 bases and J 2 bases; nucleotides not matched to a gene: 7. In germline, CDR1 is SGHDT, CDR2 YYEEEE. The CDR3 totals 15 residues. The CDR3 region has the DNA TGTGCCAGCAGCTCTAGCGGAACCCTACAAGAGACCCAGTACTTC. Its protein is CASSSSGTLQETQYF.

V usage is TRBV19 and J usage is TRBJ2-1; 8 bases are shared with TRBD2. Trimming took 5 bases from V and 1 from J; bases not matched to a gene: 7. Germline loops: CDR1 LNHDA, CDR2 SQIVND (reference sequence). The CDR3 length is 16 residues. The CDR3 is CASSAVTSGSYNEQFF. The CDR3 nucleotides read TGTGCCAGTAGTGCTGTTACTAGCGGTTCCTACAATGAGCAGTTCTTC.

The genes are TRBV19 and TRBJ1-1; D uncertain. Germline V lookup: CDR1 LNHDA, CDR2 SQIVND (reference sequence). This CDR3 region has 14 residues. V was pared by 4 bases and J by 1 base, with 10 bases between. The CDR3 is CASSTHPKNTEAFF. The CDR3 DNA follows: TGTGCCAGTAGTACCCACCCTAAGAACACTGAAGCTTTCTTT.

This chain links TRBV7-9 with TRBJ2-7; 9 bases line up with TRBD1. Germline lookup yields CDR1 SEHNR and CDR2 FQNEAQ (reference sequence). V lost 5 bases, J lost 4 bases, and 6 bases stayed unmatched. This CDR3 is built from 14 residues. This CDR3 reads CASSVGTGPYEQYF. The CDR3 nucleotides are TGTGCCAGCAGCGTGGGGACAGGGCCTTACGAGCAGTACTTC.

This chain links TRBV5-1 with TRBJ1-2, with a weak D call TRBD1 (6 bases). This CDR3 has 14 amino acids. From germline, CDR1 is SGHRS and CDR2 YFSETQ. Trimming removed 2 bases from V and 7 bases from J, with 15 bases in between. The chain's CDR3 is CASSLDNRVRGYTF. The CDR3 region has the DNA TGCGCCAGCAGCTTAGACAACAGGGTACGTGGCTACACCTTC.

The chain has TRBV6-6 and TRBJ2-7; D remains unclear. Trimming pared 0 bases from V and 0 bases from J, leaving 6 bases between. Germline CDR1 MNHNY, CDR2 SVGAGI (reference sequence). The CDR3 contains 14 residues. The chain's CDR3 is CASSYSAGSYEQYF. As DNA, the CDR3 is TGTGCCAGCAGTTACTCGGCAGGCTCCTACGAGCAGTACTTC.

The chain combines TRBV19 with TRBJ2-7, with 8 bases identical to TRBD1. V lost 4 bases and J lost 5; bases outside the gene matches: 10. There are 15 residues in the CDR3. Germline V gene data show CDR1 as LNHDA and CDR2 as SQIVND (reference sequence). CDR3 in DNA: TGTGCCAGTAGTACATTACAGGGGGTCGGTAACGAGCAGTACTTC. Residues: CASSTLQGVGNEQYF.

V is TRBV18 and J is TRBJ1-5; D is unclear. Per germline, CDR1 KGHSH and CDR2 LQKENI. Trimming cost V 2 bases and J 0 bases, with 11 bases left between them. The CDR3 totals 16 residues. The CDR3 nucleotides are TGTGCCAGCTCACCATCCGGCCAGGTTAGCAATCAGCCCCAGCATTTT. This translates into CASSPSGQVSNQPQHF.

This sequence joins TRBV18 and TRBJ1-5; D might be TRBD1 (5 bases). Germline CDR1 and CDR2: KGHSH and LQKENI. CDR3 length: 14 amino acids. V was pared by 5 bases and J by 7 bases, with 15 bases between. The CDR3 loop is CASSADSLGQPQHF. The CDR3 DNA is TGTGCCAGCTCAGCTGACAGTCTCGGGCAGCCCCAGCATTTT.